This T cell receptor (beta chain) was observed in a study of CD8 T cells in Susac syndrome. Random hexamers were used to reverse transcribe about 0.5 to 1 ug of RNA. TCRdb analysed the immunoSEQ multiplex PCR reads with MiXCR anew, one entry per CDR3 protein. The sample contains fewer than 250,000 distinct CDR3 sequences, 80% to 95% of which appear only once. The receptor's source is a human donor with multiple sclerosis. Specimen: CD8+ T cells from PBMCs.

CDR3 coding DNA: TGTGCCAGCAGCCAGGACAGACGTGAAGCTTTCTTT. It yields the protein CASSQDRREAFF. J is TRBJ1-1 and V is TRBV5-6, with a tentative D call TRBD1 (6 bases). Germline V gene lookup returns CDR1 SGHDT and CDR2 YYEEEE. CDR3 length: 12 amino acids. V lost 4 bases and J 7 bases, leaving 11 bases between the germline ends.